The 5 T cell receptor beta chains reported below all come from one sample, sequenced in a study of T cell responses to AZD1222 COVID-19 vaccine. Sequencing was performed with immunoSEQ multiplex PCR; in TCRdb, only in-frame clones are kept and a portion is missing. The sample lists about 140,000 clones; about nine tenths were seen once. This material consisted of peripheral blood, taken 28 days after the second AZD1222 dose. Receptor source: an adult who received the AZD1222 COVID-19 vaccine.

This sequence joins TRBV6-5 and TRBJ2-7, with D tentatively TRBD1 or TRBD2 (5 bases each). Germline CDR1 MNHEY, CDR2 SVGAGI. V lost 6 bases and J lost 6, with 15 bases in between. This CDR3 contains 13 residues. CDR3 sequence (DNA): TGTGCCAGCAGCTGGGGGACCCCCGGCGAGCAGTACTTC. Amino acids: CASSWGTPGEQYF.

The chain couples TRBV29-1 to TRBJ2-3; TRBD1 agrees at 8 bases. The CDR3 consists of 13 residues. V shed 3 bases and J 4 bases; nucleotides not matched to a gene: 3. Per germline, CDR1 SQVTM and CDR2 ANQGSEA. For the CDR3, the DNA is TGCAGCGTTGAGCAGGGGGCAGCAGATACGCAGTATTTT. This gives the protein CSVEQGAADTQYF.

This sequence joins TRBV23-1 and TRBJ1-2, with unresolved D. TRBV23-1 is known as an ORF, though its function is uncertain. V was clipped by 0 bases and J by 7 bases, with 21 bases between them. There are 17 residues in the CDR3. The CDR3 region is CASSQSDVRNCVFGYTF. Here the CDR3 DNA reads TGCGCCAGCAGTCAATCGGATGTCCGGAACTGCGTCTTTGGCTACACCTTC.

J is TRBJ2-2 and V is TRBV28, with D possibly matching TRBD2 (6 bases). The CDR3 is 15 amino acids. Germline V CDR1 and CDR2: MDHEN, SYDVKM. V was shortened by 2 bases and J by 6 bases, with 13 bases between the two germline ends. This CDR3 reads CASSLRGRLAGELFF. CDR3 in DNA: TGTGCCAGCAGTTTACGGGGGAGGCTAGCCGGGGAGCTGTTTTTT. The entire variable domain, with the rest obtained from reference TRBV28 and TRBJ2-2, is as follows: DVKVTQSSRYLVKRTGEKVFLECVQDMDHENMFWYRQDPGLGLRLIYFSYDVKMKEKGDIPEGYSVSREKKERFSLILESASTNQTSMYLCASSLRGRLAGELFFGEGSRLTVL.

This chain connects TRBV10-3 to TRBJ1-5; D is possibly TRBD1 (5 bases). Trimming took off 3 bases at V and 4 bases at J, with 7 bases between the two ends. Germline V CDR1 and CDR2: ENHRY, SYGVKD. This CDR3 contains 13 residues. CDR3 region: CAISDRENQPQHF. CDR3 DNA: TGTGCCATCAGTGACAGGGAAAATCAGCCCCAGCATTTT.